These T cell receptor beta chains were read from a single sample in a study of T cell responses to AZD1222 COVID-19 vaccine. Using immunoSEQ multiplex PCR, the repertoire was profiled, and TCRdb retains in-frame clones only, with some absent. This sample carries 87,000 or so clones, 90% of them seen once, and the ten largest clones take approximately 8.7%. The sample here was peripheral blood, taken on day 0 of AZD1222 vaccination. The receptors originated from an adult in good health. The CDR3 runs from the conserved cysteine through the conserved F or W. A D gene is named only where the DNA matches it firmly. Size values are once, few and many counts, or a class for expanded clones, and some rows have none.

d_call j_call v_call clone_size cdr3_aa cdr3_nt
TRBD1 TRBJ1-1 TRBV11-2 . CASSRQGQVNTEAFF TGTGCCAGCAGCCGACAGGGGCAGGTGAACACTGAAGCTTTCTTT
. TRBJ1-1 TRBV12-3/TRBV12-4 . CASSDRTEAFF TGTGCCAGCAGTGACCGAACTGAAGCTTTCTTT
. TRBJ1-5 TRBV5-6 . CASSLQDQPQHF TGTGCCAGCAGCTTACAAGATCAGCCCCAGCATTTT
. TRBJ1-1 TRBV13 . CASSRQGNTEAFF TGTGCCAGCAGCCGGCAGGGGAACACTGAAGCTTTCTTT
. TRBJ2-7 TRBV4-3 . CASSQNGGTDEQYF TGCGCCAGCAGCCAGAACGGAGGGACAGACGAGCAGTACTTC
TRBD2 TRBJ2-1 TRBV3-1/TRBV3-2 . CASSQASGGYNEQFF TGTGCCAGCAGCCAAGCCAGCGGGGGTTACAATGAGCAGTTCTTC
TRBD1 TRBJ1-5 TRBV18 once CASSPLGTAQRGPQHF TGTGCCAGCTCACCTCTCGGGACAGCCCAGAGGGGGCCCCAGCATTTT
TRBD1 TRBJ1-2 TRBV9 . CASSHPGGAGNYGYTF TGTGCCAGCAGCCACCCAGGGGGAGCGGGTAACTATGGCTACACCTTC
. TRBJ1-5 TRBV4-3 . CASSRFPGADQPQHF TGCGCCAGCAGCCGGTTCCCAGGGGCCGATCAGCCCCAGCATTTT
TRBD1 TRBJ2-3 TRBV2 . CASSAETGGTDTQYF TGTGCCAGCAGTGCCGAGACAGGGGGCACAGATACGCAGTATTTT
. TRBJ1-5 TRBV5-8 . CASSLGPVGMGQPQHF TGTGCCAGCAGCTTGGGCCCTGTGGGGATGGGGCAGCCCCAGCATTTT
. TRBJ2-7 TRBV10-3 . CAISESTVTYEQYF TGTGCCATCAGTGAGTCGACGGTTACCTACGAGCAGTACTTC
TRBD1 TRBJ2-7 TRBV5-1 . CASTPGTALYEQYF TGCGCCAGCACCCCCGGGACAGCACTCTACGAGCAGTACTTC
. TRBJ1-1 TRBV30 . CAWSIQENTEAFF TGTGCCTGGAGTATACAGGAGAACACTGAAGCTTTCTTT
TRBD1 TRBJ1-1 TRBV5-1 . CASSLQGAVSSEAFF TGCGCCAGCAGCTTGCAGGGGGCGGTTAGTTCTGAAGCTTTCTTT
. TRBJ1-4 TRBV4-1 . CASSQRGGRTNEKLFF TGCGCCAGCAGCCAACGGGGCGGGAGAACTAATGAAAAACTGTTTTTT
TRBD1 TRBJ2-6 TRBV4-3 . CASSRDSSGANVLTF TGCGCCAGCAGCCGGGACAGCTCTGGGGCCAACGTCCTGACTTTC
. TRBJ1-2 TRBV3-1/TRBV3-2 . CASSQFSGHLTNYGYTF TGTGCCAGCAGCCAATTCTCGGGACACCTTACTAACTATGGCTACACCTTC
TRBD1 TRBJ1-2 TRBV6-5 . CASSYSEGAMGYTF TGTGCCAGCAGTTACTCGGAGGGGGCAATGGGCTACACCTTC
. TRBJ2-7 TRBV10-1 once CASRNRDTYEQYF TGCGCCAGCAGAAACCGGGACACCTACGAGCAGTACTTC
. TRBJ1-3 TRBV27 . CASSFGGAGNTIYF TGTGCCAGCAGTTTTGGGGGGGCTGGAAACACCATATATTTT
TRBD2 TRBJ2-7 TRBV6-5 . CASRSIAGRFYEQYF TGTGCCAGCAGATCGATAGCGGGCCGGTTCTACGAGCAGTACTTC
. TRBJ2-3 TRBV5-4 . CASSLTGGETDTQYF TGTGCCAGCAGCTTAACAGGGGGGGAGACAGATACGCAGTATTTT
TRBD2 TRBJ2-2 TRBV29-1 . CSVPGTRFGELFF TGCAGCGTTCCCGGGACTAGATTCGGGGAGCTGTTTTTT
. TRBJ1-1 TRBV6-5 . CASSYGDLNTEAFF TGTGCCAGCAGTTACGGGGACCTGAACACTGAAGCTTTCTTT
. TRBJ1-6 TRBV5-1 once CASSLTENYNSPLHF TGCGCCAGCAGCTTGACAGAAAATTATAATTCACCCCTCCACTTT
. TRBJ1-4 TRBV5-1 . CASSLSNRAGNEKLFF TGCGCCAGCAGCCTCTCTAACAGGGCTGGAAATGAAAAACTGTTTTTT
TRBD2 TRBJ2-3 TRBV3-1/TRBV3-2 . CASRSGGVYTQYF TGTGCCAGCAGATCCGGGGGGGTCTATACGCAGTATTTT
. TRBJ2-2 TRBV3-1/TRBV3-2 once CASSGFGTGELFF TGTGCCAGCAGCGGGTTTGGAACCGGGGAGCTGTTTTTT
. TRBJ2-7 TRBV7-9 . CASSLGYVVEQYF TGTGCCAGCAGCTTAGGATATGTGGTAGAGCAGTACTTC
TRBD2 TRBJ2-2 TRBV29-1 . CSVRGGGTGELFF TGCAGCGTCCGAGGCGGGGGTACCGGGGAGCTGTTTTTT
. TRBJ1-5 TRBV21-1 once CASSQVPGTNQPQHF TGTGCCAGCAGCCAGGTCCCCGGGACGAATCAGCCCCAGCATTTT
. TRBJ1-4 TRBV5-8 . CASSFRLFGNEKLFF TGTGCCAGCAGCTTTCGGTTGTTTGGTAATGAAAAACTGTTTTTT
. TRBJ1-2 TRBV18 . CASSPSRGDDGYTF TGTGCCAGCTCACCAAGTAGAGGGGACGATGGCTACACCTTC
. TRBJ2-2 TRBV7-9 . CASSFQTYTGELFF TGTGCCAGCAGCTTCCAAACTTACACCGGGGAGCTGTTTTTT
TRBD1 TRBJ2-7 TRBV7-2 . CASSPGTGESEQYF TGTGCCAGCAGCCCCGGGACAGGGGAGAGCGAGCAGTACTTC
. TRBJ1-3 TRBV2 . CASSEGRRDTIYF TGTGCCAGCAGTGAAGGGAGGCGGGACACCATATATTTT
. TRBJ1-2 TRBV4-1 . CASSQGGTSRFYGYTF TGCGCCAGCAGCCAAGGAGGTACGTCCCGGTTTTATGGCTACACCTTC
. TRBJ1-2 TRBV19 . CASTKSGRGDFYGYTF TGTGCCAGTACCAAGAGTGGCAGGGGAGATTTCTATGGCTACACCTTC
. TRBJ1-1 TRBV7-9 . CASRLGQGLMNTEAFF TGTGCCAGCAGACTCGGGCAGGGGCTAATGAACACTGAAGCTTTCTTT